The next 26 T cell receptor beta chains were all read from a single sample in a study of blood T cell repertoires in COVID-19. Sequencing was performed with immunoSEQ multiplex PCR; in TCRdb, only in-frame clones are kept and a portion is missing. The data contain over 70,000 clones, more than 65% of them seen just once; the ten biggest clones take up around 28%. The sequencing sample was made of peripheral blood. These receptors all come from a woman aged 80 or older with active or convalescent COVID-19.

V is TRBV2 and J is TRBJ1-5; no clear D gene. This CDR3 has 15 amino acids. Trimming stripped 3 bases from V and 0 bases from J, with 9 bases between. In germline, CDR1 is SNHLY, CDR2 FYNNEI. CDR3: CASSDGAFSNQPQHF. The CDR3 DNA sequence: TGTGCCAGCAGTGATGGAGCCTTTAGCAATCAGCCCCAGCATTTT.

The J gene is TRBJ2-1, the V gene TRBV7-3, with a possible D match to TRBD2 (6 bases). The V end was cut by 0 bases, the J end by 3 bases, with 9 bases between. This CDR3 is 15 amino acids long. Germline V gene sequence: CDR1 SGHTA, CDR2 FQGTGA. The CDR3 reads CASSLTGGDYNEQFF. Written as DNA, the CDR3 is TGTGCCAGCAGCTTAACAGGAGGGGACTACAATGAGCAGTTCTTC.

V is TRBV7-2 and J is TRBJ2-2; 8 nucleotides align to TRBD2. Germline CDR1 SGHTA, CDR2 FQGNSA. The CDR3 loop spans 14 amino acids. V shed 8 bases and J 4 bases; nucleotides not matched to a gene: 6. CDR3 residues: CASRRGVVTGELFF. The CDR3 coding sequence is TGTGCCAGCCGGCGGGGGGTGGTCACCGGGGAGCTGTTTTTT.

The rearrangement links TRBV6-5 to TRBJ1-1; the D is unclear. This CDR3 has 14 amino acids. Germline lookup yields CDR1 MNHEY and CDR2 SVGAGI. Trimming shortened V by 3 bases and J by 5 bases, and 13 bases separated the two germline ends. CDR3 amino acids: CASSYDPQRTEAFF. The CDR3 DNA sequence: TGTGCCAGCAGTTATGACCCCCAGAGGACTGAAGCTTTCTTT.

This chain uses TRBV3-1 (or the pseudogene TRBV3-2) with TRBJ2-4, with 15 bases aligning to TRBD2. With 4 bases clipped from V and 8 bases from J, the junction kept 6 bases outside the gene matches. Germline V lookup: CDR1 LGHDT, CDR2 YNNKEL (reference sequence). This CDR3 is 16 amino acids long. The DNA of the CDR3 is TGTGCCAGCAGCCCCGGACTAGCGGGGGGGCGGGACATTCAGTACTTC. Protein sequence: CASSPGLAGGRDIQYF.

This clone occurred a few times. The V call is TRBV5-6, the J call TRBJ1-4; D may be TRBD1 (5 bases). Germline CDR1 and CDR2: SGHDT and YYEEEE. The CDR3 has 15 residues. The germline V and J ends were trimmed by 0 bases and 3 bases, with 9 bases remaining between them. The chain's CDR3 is CASSLAGGANEKLFF. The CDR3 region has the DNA TGTGCCAGCAGCTTGGCCGGGGGAGCTAATGAAAAACTGTTTTTT.

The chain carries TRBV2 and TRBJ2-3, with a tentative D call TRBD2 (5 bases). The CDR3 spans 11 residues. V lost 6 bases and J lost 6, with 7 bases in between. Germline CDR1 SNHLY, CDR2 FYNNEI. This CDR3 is CASSRGDTQYF. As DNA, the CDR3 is TGTGCCAGCAGCCGGGGTGATACGCAGTATTTT. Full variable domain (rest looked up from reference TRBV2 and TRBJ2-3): EPEVTQTPSHQVTQMGQEVILRCVPISNHLYFYWYRQILGQKVEFLVSFYNNEISEKSEIFDDQFSVERPDGSNFTLKIRSTKLEDSAMYFCASSRGDTQYFGPGTRLTVL.

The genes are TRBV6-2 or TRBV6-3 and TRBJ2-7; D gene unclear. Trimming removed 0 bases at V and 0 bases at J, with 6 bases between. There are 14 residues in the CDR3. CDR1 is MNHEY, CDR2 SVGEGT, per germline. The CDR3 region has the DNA TGTGCCAGCAGTTACTCCGAGATCTCCTACGAGCAGTACTTC. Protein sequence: CASSYSEISYEQYF.

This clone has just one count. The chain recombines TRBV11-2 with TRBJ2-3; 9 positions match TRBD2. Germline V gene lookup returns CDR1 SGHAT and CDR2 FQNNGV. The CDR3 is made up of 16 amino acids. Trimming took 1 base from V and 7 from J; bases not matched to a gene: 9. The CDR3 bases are TGTGCCAGCAGCTTAGGGGCGGGGGGGCCTAGAAATACGCAGTATTTT. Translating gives CASSLGAGGPRNTQYF.

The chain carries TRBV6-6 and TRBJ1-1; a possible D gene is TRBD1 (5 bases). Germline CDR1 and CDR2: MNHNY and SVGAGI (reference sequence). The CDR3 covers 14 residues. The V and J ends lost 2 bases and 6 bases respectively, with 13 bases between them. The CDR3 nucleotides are TGTGCCAGCAGTTACGTGGGAGGAGGGGCTGAAGCTTTCTTT. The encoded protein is CASSYVGGGAEAFF.

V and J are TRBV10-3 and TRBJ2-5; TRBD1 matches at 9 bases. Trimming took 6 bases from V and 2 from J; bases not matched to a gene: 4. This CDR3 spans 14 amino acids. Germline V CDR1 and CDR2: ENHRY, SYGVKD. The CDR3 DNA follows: TGTGCCATCAGGAAGACAGGGGGGCAAGAGACCCAGTACTTC. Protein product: CAIRKTGGQETQYF.

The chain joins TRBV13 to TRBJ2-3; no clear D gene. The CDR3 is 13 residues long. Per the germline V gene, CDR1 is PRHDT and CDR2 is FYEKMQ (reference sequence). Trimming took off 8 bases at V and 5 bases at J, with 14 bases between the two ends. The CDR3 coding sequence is TGTGCCAGCCGCCGCACTGCCGGAGATACGCAGTATTTT. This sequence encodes CASRRTAGDTQYF.

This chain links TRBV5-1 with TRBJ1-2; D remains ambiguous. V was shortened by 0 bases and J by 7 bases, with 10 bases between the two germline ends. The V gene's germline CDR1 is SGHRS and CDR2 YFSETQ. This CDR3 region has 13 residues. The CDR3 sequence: CASSLGGSGGYTF. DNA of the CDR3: TGCGCCAGCAGCTTGGGAGGTTCGGGTGGCTACACCTTC.

DNA for the CDR3: TGTGCCAGCAGCACCTCTAGCGGGGGGATCTCCGAGCAGTTCTTC. This encodes CASSTSSGGISEQFF. This chain uses TRBV7-8 with TRBJ2-1; TRBD2 agrees at 11 bases. The J segment lost 10 bases and the V segment lost 5 bases, leaving 10 bases of the junction unmatched. Germline CDR1 reads SGHVS; CDR2 reads FQNEAQ. This CDR3 has 15 amino acids.

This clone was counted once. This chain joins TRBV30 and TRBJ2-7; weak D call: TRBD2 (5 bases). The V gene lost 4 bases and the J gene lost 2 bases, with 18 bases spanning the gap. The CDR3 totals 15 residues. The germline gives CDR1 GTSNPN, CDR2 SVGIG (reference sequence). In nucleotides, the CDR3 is TGTGCCTGGATGTTTAGCGAGGGTTGGGCCTACGAGCAGTACTTC. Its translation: CAWMFSEGWAYEQYF.

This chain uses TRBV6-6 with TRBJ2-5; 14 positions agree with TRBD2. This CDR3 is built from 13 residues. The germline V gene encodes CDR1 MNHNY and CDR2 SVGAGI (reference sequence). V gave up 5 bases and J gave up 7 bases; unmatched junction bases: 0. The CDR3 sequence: CASSGLAGGTQYF. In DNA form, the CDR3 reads TGTGCCAGCAGTGGACTAGCGGGGGGGACCCAGTACTTC.

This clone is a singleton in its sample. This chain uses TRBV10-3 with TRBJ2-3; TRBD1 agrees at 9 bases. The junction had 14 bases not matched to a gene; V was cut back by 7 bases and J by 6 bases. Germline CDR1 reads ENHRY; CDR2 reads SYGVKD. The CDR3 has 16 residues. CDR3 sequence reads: CAITKSSGQGLDTQYF. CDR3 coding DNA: TGTGCCATCACCAAATCCTCGGGACAGGGCCTCGATACGCAGTATTTT.

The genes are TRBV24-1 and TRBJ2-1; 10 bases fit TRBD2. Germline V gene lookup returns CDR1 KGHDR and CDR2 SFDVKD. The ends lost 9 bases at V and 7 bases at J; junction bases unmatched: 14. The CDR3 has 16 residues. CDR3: CATGKPGLAEKNEQFF. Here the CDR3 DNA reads TGTGCCACCGGGAAGCCCGGACTAGCGGAAAAAAATGAGCAGTTCTTC.

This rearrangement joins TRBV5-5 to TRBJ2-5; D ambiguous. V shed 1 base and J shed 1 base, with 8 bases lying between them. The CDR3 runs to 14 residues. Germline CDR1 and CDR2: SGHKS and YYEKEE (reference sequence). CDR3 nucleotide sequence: TGTGCCAGCAGCTTGTATGGCGGCCAAGAGACCCAGTACTTC. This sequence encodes CASSLYGGQETQYF.

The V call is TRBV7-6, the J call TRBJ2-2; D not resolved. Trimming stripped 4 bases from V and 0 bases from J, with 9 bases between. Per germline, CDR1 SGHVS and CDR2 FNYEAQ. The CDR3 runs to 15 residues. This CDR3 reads CASSSTIANTGELFF. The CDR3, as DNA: TGTGCCAGCAGCTCAACTATCGCGAACACCGGGGAGCTGTTTTTT.

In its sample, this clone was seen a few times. The CDR3 DNA follows: TGTGCCAGCAGCCATGCCGGGGGAAACACCATATATTTT. This encodes CASSHAGGNTIYF. This rearrangement joins TRBV14 to TRBJ1-3, with no clear D. Germline V gene data show CDR1 as SGHDN and CDR2 as FVKESK. Trimming removed 3 bases from V and 4 bases from J, with 7 bases in between. The CDR3 is made up of 13 amino acids. The full variable domain, completed using reference TRBV14 and TRBJ1-3, is EAGVTQFPSHSVIEKGQTVTLRCDPISGHDNLYWYRRVMGKEIKFLLHFVKESKQDESGMPNNRFLAERTGGTYSTLKVQPAELEDSGVYFCASSHAGGNTIYFGEGSWLTVV.

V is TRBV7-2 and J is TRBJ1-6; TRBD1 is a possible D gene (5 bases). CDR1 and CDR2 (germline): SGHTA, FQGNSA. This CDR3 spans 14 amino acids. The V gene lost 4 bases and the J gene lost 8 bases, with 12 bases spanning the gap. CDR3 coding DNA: TGTGCCAGCAGCTCAGGGCATTTTCATTCACCCCTCCACTTT. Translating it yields CASSSGHFHSPLHF. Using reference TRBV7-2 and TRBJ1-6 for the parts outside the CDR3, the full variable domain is GAGVSQSPSNKVTEKGKDVELRCDPISGHTALYWYRQSLGQGLEFLIYFQGNSAPDKSGLPSDRFSAERTGGSVSTLTIQRTQQEDSAVYLCASSSGHFHSPLHFGNGTRLTVT.

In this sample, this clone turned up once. CDR3 coding DNA: TGTGCCAGCAGCGCCACCGGGACAGGGGACTATGGCTACACCTTC. It codes for CASSATGTGDYGYTF. The chain carries TRBV6-5 and TRBJ1-2; 10 positions match TRBD1. The CDR3 sequence is 15 residues long. Germline CDR1 and CDR2: MNHEY and SVGAGI. The J segment lost 3 bases and the V segment lost 6 bases, leaving 7 bases of the junction unmatched.

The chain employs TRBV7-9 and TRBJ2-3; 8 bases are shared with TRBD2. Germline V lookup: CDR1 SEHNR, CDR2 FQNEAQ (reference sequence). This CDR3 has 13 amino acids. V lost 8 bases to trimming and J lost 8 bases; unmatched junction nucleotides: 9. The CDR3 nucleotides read TGTGCCAGCCTTGCGGGGGGCCCTGGTACGCAGTATTTT. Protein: CASLAGGPGTQYF.

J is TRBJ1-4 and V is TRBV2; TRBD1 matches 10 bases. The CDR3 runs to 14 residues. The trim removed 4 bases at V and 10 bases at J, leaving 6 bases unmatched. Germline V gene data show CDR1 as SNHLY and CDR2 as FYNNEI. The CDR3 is CASSGTRTGGKLFF. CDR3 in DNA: TGTGCCAGCAGTGGCACCCGGACAGGGGGAAAACTGTTTTTT.

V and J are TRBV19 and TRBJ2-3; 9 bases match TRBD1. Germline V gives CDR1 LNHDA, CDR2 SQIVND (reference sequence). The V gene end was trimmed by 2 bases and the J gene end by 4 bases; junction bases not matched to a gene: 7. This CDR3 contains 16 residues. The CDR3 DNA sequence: TGTGCCAGTAGTATAATGGTACAGGGGGCTGCAGATACGCAGTATTTT. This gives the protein CASSIMVQGAADTQYF.